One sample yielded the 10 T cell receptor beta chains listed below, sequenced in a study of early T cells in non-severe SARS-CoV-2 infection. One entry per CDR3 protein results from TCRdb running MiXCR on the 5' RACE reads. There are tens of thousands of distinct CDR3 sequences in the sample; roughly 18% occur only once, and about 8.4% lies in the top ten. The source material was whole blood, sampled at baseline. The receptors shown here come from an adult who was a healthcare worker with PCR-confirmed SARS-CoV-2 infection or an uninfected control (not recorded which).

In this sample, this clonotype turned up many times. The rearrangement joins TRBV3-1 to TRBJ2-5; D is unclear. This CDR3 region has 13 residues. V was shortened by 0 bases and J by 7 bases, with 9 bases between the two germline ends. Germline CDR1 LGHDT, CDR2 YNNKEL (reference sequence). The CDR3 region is CASSQDFWGTQYF. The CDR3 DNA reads TGTGCCAGCAGCCAAGATTTTTGGGGGACCCAGTACTTC.

The CDR3: CASSEGTSGRAGEQFF. The CDR3 DNA reads TGTGCCAGCAGCGAAGGGACTAGCGGGAGGGCTGGTGAGCAGTTCTTC. The V gene is TRBV9, the J gene TRBJ2-1; the match to TRBD2 covers 16 bases. V was pared by 3 bases and J by 9 bases, with 6 bases of the junction left unmatched. CDR3 length: 16 residues. CDR1 is SGDLS and CDR2 is YYNGEE in the germline V gene.

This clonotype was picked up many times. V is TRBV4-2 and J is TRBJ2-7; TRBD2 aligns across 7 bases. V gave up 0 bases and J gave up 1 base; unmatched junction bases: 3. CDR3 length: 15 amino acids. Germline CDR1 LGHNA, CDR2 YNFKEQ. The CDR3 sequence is CASSQELAHSYEQYF. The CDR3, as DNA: TGTGCCAGCAGCCAAGAACTAGCGCATTCCTACGAGCAGTACTTC.

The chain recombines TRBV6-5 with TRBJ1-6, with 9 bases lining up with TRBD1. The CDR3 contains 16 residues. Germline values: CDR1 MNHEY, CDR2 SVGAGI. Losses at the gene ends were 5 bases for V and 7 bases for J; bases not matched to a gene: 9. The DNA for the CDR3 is TGTGCCAGCAGTCCCGGACAGGGGAAGGGAAATTCACCCCTCCACTTT. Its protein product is CASSPGQGKGNSPLHF.

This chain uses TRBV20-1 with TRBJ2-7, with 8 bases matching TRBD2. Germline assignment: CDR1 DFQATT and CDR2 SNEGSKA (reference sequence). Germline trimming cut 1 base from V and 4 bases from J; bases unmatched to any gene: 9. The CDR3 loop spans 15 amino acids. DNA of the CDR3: TGCAGTGCTAGAGGAATGAGCGGGGGAGATTACGAGCAGTACTTC. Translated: CSARGMSGGDYEQYF.

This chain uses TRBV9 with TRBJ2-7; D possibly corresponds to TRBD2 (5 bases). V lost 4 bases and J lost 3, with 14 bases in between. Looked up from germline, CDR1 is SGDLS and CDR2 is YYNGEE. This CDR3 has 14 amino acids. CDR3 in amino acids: CASSPHLAGYEQYF. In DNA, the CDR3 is TGTGCCAGCAGCCCCCATCTAGCCGGCTACGAGCAGTACTTC.

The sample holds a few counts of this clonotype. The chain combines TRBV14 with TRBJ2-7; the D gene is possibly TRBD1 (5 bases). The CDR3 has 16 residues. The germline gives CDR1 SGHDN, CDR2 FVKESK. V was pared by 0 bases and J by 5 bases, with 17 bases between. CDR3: CASSQDRDQGKNEQYF. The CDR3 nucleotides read TGTGCCAGCAGCCAAGATAGGGATCAGGGAAAGAACGAGCAGTACTTC.

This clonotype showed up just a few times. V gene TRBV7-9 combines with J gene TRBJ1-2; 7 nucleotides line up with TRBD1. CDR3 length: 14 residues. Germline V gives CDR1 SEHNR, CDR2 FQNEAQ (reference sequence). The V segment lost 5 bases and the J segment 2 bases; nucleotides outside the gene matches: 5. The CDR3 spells CASSRMGQNYGYTF. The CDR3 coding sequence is TGTGCCAGCAGCCGAATGGGACAGAACTATGGCTACACCTTC.

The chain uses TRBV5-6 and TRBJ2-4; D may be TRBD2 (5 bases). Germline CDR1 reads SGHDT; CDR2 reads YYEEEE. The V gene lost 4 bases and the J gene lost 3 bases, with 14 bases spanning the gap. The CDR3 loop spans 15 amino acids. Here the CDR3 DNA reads TGTGCCAGCAGCCTTATCCGGGGTGACAAAAACATTCAGTACTTC. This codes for CASSLIRGDKNIQYF.

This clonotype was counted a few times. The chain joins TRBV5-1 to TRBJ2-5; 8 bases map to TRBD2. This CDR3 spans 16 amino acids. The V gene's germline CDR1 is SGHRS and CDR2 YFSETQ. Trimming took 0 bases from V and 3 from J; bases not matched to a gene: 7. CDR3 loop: CASSLDPAGVKETQYF. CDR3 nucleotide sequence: TGCGCCAGCAGCTTGGACCCAGCGGGAGTTAAAGAGACCCAGTACTTC.